Listed here is a single T cell receptor beta chain. This clonotype was recorded at least ten times. The clone's antigen remains unknown. No quality values exist for individual bases; no much larger clone is one base distant. The CDR3, cysteine through phenylalanine, is 16 amino acids long. Of all the DNA, just the CDR3 is kept, 48 bases in frame from base 1. According to the germline V gene, CDR1 reads MDHEN and CDR2 reads SYDVKM. V is pared back by 7 bases and J by 6 bases, with 19 bases lying between the germline termini. The roughly 39 donors, aged about 6 to 90 years, were systemically healthy Caucasian individuals from Russia. Each donor gave 8 to 10 milliliters of peripheral blood, collected into EDTA-treated Vacutainer tubes. PBMCs were isolated by Ficoll-Paque density-gradient centrifugation, with at least 6.5 million obtained per sample. Trizol reagent was used to extract total RNA from PBMCs, with at least 5 micrograms per sample. For every donor, flow cytometry on a PBMC aliquot measured the percentage of naive CD45RAhigh/CD27high T cells.

These data belong to a study of blood T cells in healthy people across ages (dated by TCRdb to between 2014 and 2017). Turning to the overall study: In model experiments, template switching captured roughly one uniquely barcoded TCR beta cDNA molecule for every two T cells. Age-related changes in TCR beta repertoire diversity were measured in the study by deep sequencing normalized with unique cDNA molecular identifiers. Four age groups were formed from the donors: young (average roughly 16 years), middle-aged (just under 40), aged (around 68) and long-lived (approximately 78). To avoid experimental bias, donors of different ages were randomly spread across the sequencing lanes. Using the same blood draw, the study looked at two additional independent replicas of 1 million unique cDNA reads for two donors, one aged 18 to 29 and the other aged 80 or older. General study outcomes and caveats: As age increased, observed TCR beta diversity per million T cells dropped in a roughly linear way, and a significant reduction was already evident by age around 41. Observed TCR beta diversity correlated strongly with the percentage of naive T cells measured by flow cytometry. Compared with the aged group, the long-lived group had more naive CD4+ T cells, fewer expanded clones and increased TCR diversity, suggesting age selection. Conclusive comparison of naive and antigen-experienced compartments was prevented by the profiling of bulk unsorted PBMCs. Donor CMV infection status was unknown, potentially confounding age-related changes in expanded clonotypes. Total diversity estimates from one million sequenced T cells were considered lower bounds and underestimates.

The library was produced with 5' RACE. The listed sequencing device is Illumina HiSeq 2500. A second roughly 6 to 11 cycle PCR used a sample-barcoded 5' primer and a J-beta primer mix. Each TCR beta cDNA molecule received a unique molecular identifier from a template-switch 5' adaptor carrying 12 random nucleotides. Each sample yielded at least 2.5 million CDR3-containing paired-end reads. First-strand cDNA synthesis was performed from all RNA using the Mint cDNA synthesis kit, with priming by a TRBC-specific oligonucleotide. All cDNA was treated with uracil-DNA glycosylase and then went through a first 18-cycle PCR with the universal primers M1SS and BC2_uni_R. The paper's processing steps were these. For normalization, 1 million high-quality reads were randomly selected from each sample, with every read carrying a distinct molecular identifier. Reads with shared molecular identifiers were discarded instead of being binned into consensus sequences. CDR3 identification, clonotype clustering and error correction used MiTCR with a Q25 quality threshold and the strictest error-elimination algorithm. A nonparametric unseen species model with Euler transformation was used to estimate lower-bound total TCR beta diversity. TCRdb redid the processing of the public reads, applying fastp at Q25 and MiXCR, and retained in-frame beta chains. Each record represents a unique CDR3 protein, reported with the most common genes and DNA among its rows. These V and J calls rely on TCRdb rather than the paper's analysis. Counted in this sample were approximately 800,000 distinct CDR3 sequences; roughly three fifths of them appeared once. Roughly 24% of the sample goes to the ten largest clones.

The material sequenced was blood. The clonotype originates from a man aged 35 to 55 in good health. Recombination linked TRBV28 to TRBJ1-6, with the D gene not confidently named. In nucleotide form, the sequence is TGTGCCAGCATCCTAACTCAGGTGATCGGTAATTCACCCCTCCACTTT. Its protein product is CASILTQVIGNSPLHF.